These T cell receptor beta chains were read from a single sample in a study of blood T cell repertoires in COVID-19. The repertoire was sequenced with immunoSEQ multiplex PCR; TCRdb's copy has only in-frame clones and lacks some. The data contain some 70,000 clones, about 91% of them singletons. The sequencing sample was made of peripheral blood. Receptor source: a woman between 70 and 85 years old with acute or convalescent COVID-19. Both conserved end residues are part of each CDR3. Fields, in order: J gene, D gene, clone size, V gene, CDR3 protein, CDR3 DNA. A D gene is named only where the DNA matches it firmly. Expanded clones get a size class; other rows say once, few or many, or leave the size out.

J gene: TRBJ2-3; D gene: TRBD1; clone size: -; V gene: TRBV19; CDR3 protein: CASSSGTGKVTDTQYF; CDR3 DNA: TGTGCCAGTAGTTCCGGGACAGGTAAAGTAACAGATACGCAGTATTTT
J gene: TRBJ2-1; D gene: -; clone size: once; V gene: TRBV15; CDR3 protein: CATSRDRRIGGEQFF; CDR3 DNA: TGTGCCACCAGCAGAGATCGCCGTATCGGAGGTGAGCAGTTCTTC
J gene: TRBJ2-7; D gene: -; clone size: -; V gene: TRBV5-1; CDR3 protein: CASSLGGTVSSYEQYF; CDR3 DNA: TGCGCCAGCAGCTTGGGCGGGACCGTGAGCTCCTACGAGCAGTACTTC
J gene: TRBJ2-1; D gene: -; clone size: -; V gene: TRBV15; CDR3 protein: CATSTWRDHEQFF; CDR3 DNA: TGTGCCACCAGCACTTGGAGGGACCATGAGCAGTTCTTC
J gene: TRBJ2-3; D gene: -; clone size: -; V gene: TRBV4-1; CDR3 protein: CASSQGVQATDTQYF; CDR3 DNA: TGCGCCAGCAGCCAAGGGGTGCAGGCCACAGATACGCAGTATTTT
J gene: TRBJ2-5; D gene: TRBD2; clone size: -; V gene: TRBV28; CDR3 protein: CASTPSGAGGRGETQYF; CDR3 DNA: TGTGCCAGCACCCCCTCCGGGGCGGGGGGGCGGGGAGAGACCCAGTACTTC
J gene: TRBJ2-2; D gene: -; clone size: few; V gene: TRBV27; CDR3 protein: CASSLSSGVSTGELFF; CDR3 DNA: TGTGCCAGCAGTTTATCGTCAGGCGTGAGCACCGGGGAGCTGTTTTTT
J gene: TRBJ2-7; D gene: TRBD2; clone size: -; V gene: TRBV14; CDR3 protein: CASSQDRGLAGDYEQYF; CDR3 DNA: TGTGCCAGCAGCCAAGATCGTGGACTAGCGGGGGACTACGAGCAGTACTTC
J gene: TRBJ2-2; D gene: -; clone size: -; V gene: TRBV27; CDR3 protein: CASSDGTSNTGELFF; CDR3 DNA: TGTGCCAGCTCAGACGGGACTTCGAACACCGGGGAGCTGTTTTTT
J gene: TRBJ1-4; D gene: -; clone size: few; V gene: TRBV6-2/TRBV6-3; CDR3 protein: CASSRVGTPEKLFF; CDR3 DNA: TGTGCCAGCAGTCGCGTCGGGACTCCTGAAAAACTGTTTTTT